These 17 T cell receptor beta chains originate from one sample sequenced in a study of cytomegalovirus exposure and HLA in healthy donors. Researchers ran the PCR with 60 Vbeta and 13 Jbeta primers. The protocol was immunoSEQ multiplex PCR, while the TCRdb copy is restricted to in-frame clones and leaves out a portion. The sample lists approximately 100,000 clones; roughly 82% were seen once. The source material was PBMCs. Every receptor here comes from a man aged 35 to 55 in good health and CMV-seropositive.

The chain links TRBV6-5 to TRBJ2-7; 7 bases align to TRBD1. V lost 6 bases to trimming and J lost 7 bases; unmatched junction nucleotides: 12. CDR3 length: 14 amino acids. CDR1 and CDR2 (germline): MNHEY, SVGAGI. The CDR3 bases are TGTGCCAGCAGCCTACAGGGGCCGACGGGGGAGCAGTACTTC. Its protein is CASSLQGPTGEQYF.

The rearrangement joins TRBV7-2 to TRBJ1-3; 9 nucleotides agree with TRBD1. The length of the CDR3 is 15 residues. Germline CDR1 is SGHTA and CDR2 is FQGNSA. V lost 6 bases and J lost 4; bases outside the gene matches: 7. CDR3 DNA sequence: TGTGCCAGCAGGCGGGACAGGGAGAGGGGAAACACCATATATTTT. This gives the protein CASRRDRERGNTIYF.

This chain joins TRBV5-1 and TRBJ1-1; the D gene is possibly TRBD1 (5 bases). CDR1 and CDR2 from the germline V gene are SGHRS and YFSETQ. This CDR3 contains 14 residues. Trimming cost V 2 bases and J 4 bases, with 12 bases left between them. CDR3 sequence (DNA): TGCGCCAGCAGCTTAGGGGCCAGAGGCACTGAAGCTTTCTTT. This encodes CASSLGARGTEAFF.

The chain has TRBV5-1 and TRBJ1-5; D is ambiguous. This CDR3 comprises 13 residues. CDR1 is SGHRS and CDR2 is YFSETQ in the germline V gene. V lost 4 bases and J 3 bases, leaving 8 bases between the germline ends. DNA of the CDR3: TGCGCCAGCAGCCTAGACCACAATCAGCCCCAGCATTTT. Encoded protein: CASSLDHNQPQHF.

The V gene is TRBV25-1, the J gene TRBJ2-5; tentative D call: TRBD1 (7 bases). Germline assignment: CDR1 MGHDK and CDR2 SYGVNS. Trimming took off 2 bases at V and 5 bases at J, with 15 bases between the two ends. This CDR3 region has 15 residues. CDR3: CASSEKGASGETQYF. CDR3 in DNA: TGTGCCAGCAGTGAAAAGGGGGCGAGCGGGGAGACCCAGTACTTC.

The chain uses TRBV4-3 and TRBJ2-7; D remains unclear. V lost 1 base and J 2 bases, leaving 15 bases between the germline ends. The CDR3 has 16 residues. Germline V gives CDR1 LGHNA, CDR2 YSLEER. This CDR3 is CASSQGANPAAYEQYF. The CDR3 DNA sequence: TGCGCCAGCAGCCAAGGGGCCAATCCAGCCGCCTACGAGCAGTACTTC.

V and J are TRBV6-1 and TRBJ1-1, with D hard to call. Germline loops: CDR1 MNHNS, CDR2 SASEGT. The CDR3 covers 15 residues. The germline V and J ends were trimmed by 4 bases and 0 bases, with 12 bases remaining between them. CDR3 nucleotides: TGTGCCAGCAGTGTCCCGAGGGCGGTGAACACTGAAGCTTTCTTT. Residues: CASSVPRAVNTEAFF.

This clone appeared a few times. V is TRBV30 and J is TRBJ2-1, with D possibly being TRBD2 (6 bases). The length of the CDR3 is 13 residues. Germline CDR1 reads GTSNPN; CDR2 reads SVGIG (reference sequence). Trimming shortened V by 3 bases and J by 5 bases, and 11 bases separated the two germline ends. CDR3 loop: CAWSQGGNNEQFF. The DNA for the CDR3 is TGTGCCTGGAGCCAAGGAGGGAACAATGAGCAGTTCTTC.

V and J are TRBV19 and TRBJ2-1; TRBD2 matches 9 bases. The germline V gene encodes CDR1 LNHDA and CDR2 SQIVND (reference sequence). The V and J ends lost 6 bases and 1 base, in that order; junction bases with no gene match: 4. CDR3 length: 15 amino acids. DNA of the CDR3: TGTGCCAGTAGCGCCACTAGCGGGTCCTACAATGAGCAGTTCTTC. This gives the protein CASSATSGSYNEQFF.

This rearrangement joins TRBV7-2 to TRBJ1-1; D is perhaps TRBD1 (5 bases). Germline CDR1 and CDR2: SGHTA and FQGNSA. The CDR3 is 16 amino acids. The ends were cut back, 5 bases at V and 0 bases at J, with 16 bases in the middle. The CDR3 region is CASSLLGGRMNTEAFF. CDR3 sequence (DNA): TGTGCCAGCAGCCTCCTCGGGGGACGGATGAACACTGAAGCTTTCTTT.

V gene TRBV27 combines with J gene TRBJ1-1; 7 bases agree with TRBD1. This CDR3 is 15 amino acids long. Germline-derived CDR1 and CDR2 are MNHEY and SMNVEV (reference sequence). V gave up 5 bases and J gave up 0 bases; unmatched junction bases: 6. The CDR3 DNA sequence: TGTGCCAGCAGTCTGAGACAGGGACTGAACACTGAAGCTTTCTTT. It yields the protein CASSLRQGLNTEAFF.

The V call is TRBV6-7, the J call TRBJ2-7, with 9 bases that match TRBD1. TRBV6-7 is an ORF, with its function uncertain. With V trimmed by 6 bases and J by 7 bases, 10 bases remained unmatched. The CDR3 has 14 amino acids. The CDR3 DNA follows: TGTGCCAGCAGGCCGGGACAGGGCTCTGAAGAGCAGTACTTC. It specifies CASRPGQGSEEQYF.

The CDR3 sequence: CATEVRNTEAFF. CDR3 DNA: TGTGCCACGGAGGTGCGGAACACTGAAGCTTTCTTT. The gene calls are TRBV28 and TRBJ1-1, with no clear D. The ends were cut back, 10 bases at V and 1 base at J, with 10 bases in the middle. CDR1 and CDR2 (germline): MDHEN, SYDVKM. The CDR3 is made up of 12 amino acids. Full variable domain (rest looked up from reference TRBV28 and TRBJ1-1): DVKVTQSSRYLVKRTGEKVFLECVQDMDHENMFWYRQDPGLGLRLIYFSYDVKMKEKGDIPEGYSVSREKKERFSLILESASTNQTSMYLCATEVRNTEAFFGQGTRLTVV.

This chain joins TRBV6-1 and TRBJ2-5; 10 bases line up with TRBD2. The CDR3 is 16 residues long. Unmatched junction bases numbered 10, after V lost 2 bases and J lost 7 bases. Germline loops: CDR1 MNHNS, CDR2 SASEGT. CDR3 residues: CASSELAGAKGGTQYF. The DNA of the CDR3 is TGTGCCAGCAGTGAACTAGCGGGGGCCAAGGGCGGGACCCAGTACTTC.

The rearrangement links TRBV4-3 to TRBJ1-1; D is unresolved. The V gene's germline CDR1 is LGHNA and CDR2 YSLEER. Trimming cost V 1 base and J 4 bases, with 7 bases left between them. There are 13 residues in the CDR3. CDR3: CASSQAEGTEAFF. The CDR3 region has the DNA TGCGCCAGCAGCCAAGCGGAGGGCACTGAAGCTTTCTTT.

V and J are TRBV29-1 and TRBJ2-1, with D possibly TRBD2 on 6 matching bases. The germline CDR1 and CDR2 sequences are SQVTM and ANQGSEA. The length of the CDR3 is 14 residues. Trimming took off 6 bases at V and 5 bases at J, with 17 bases between the two ends. DNA for the CDR3: TGCAGCGTAACCCGGGGGACCATAAACAATGAGCAGTTCTTC. Amino acid sequence: CSVTRGTINNEQFF.

This chain connects TRBV6-5 to TRBJ1-2; tentatively, D is TRBD1 (5 bases). The CDR3 covers 16 residues. CDR1 is MNHEY and CDR2 is SVGAGI in the germline V gene. The V gene lost 0 bases and the J gene lost 4 bases, with 15 bases spanning the gap. CDR3 bases: TGTGCCAGCAGTTACTCGATGGCAGGGTCGACCTATGGCTACACCTTC. Encoded protein: CASSYSMAGSTYGYTF.